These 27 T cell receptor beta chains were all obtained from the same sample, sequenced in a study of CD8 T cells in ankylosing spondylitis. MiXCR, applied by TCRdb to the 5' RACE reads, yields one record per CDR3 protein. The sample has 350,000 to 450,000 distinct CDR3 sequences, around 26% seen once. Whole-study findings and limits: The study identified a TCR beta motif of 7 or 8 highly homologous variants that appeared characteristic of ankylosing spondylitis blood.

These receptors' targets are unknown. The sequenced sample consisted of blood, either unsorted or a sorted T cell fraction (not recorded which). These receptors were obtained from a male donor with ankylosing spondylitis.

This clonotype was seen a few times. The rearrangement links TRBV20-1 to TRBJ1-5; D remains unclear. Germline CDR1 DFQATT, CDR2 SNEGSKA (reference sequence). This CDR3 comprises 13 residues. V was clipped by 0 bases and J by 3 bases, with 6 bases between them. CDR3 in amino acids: CSARDALNQPQHF. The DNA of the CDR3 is TGCAGTGCTAGAGATGCCCTCAATCAGCCCCAGCATTTT.

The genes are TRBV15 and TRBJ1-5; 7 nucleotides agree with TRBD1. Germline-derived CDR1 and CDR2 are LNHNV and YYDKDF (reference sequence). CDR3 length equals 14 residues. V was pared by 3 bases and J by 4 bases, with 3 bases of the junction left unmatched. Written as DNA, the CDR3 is TGTGCCACCAGCAGCGAGACAGGGAATCAGCCCCAGCATTTT. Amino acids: CATSSETGNQPQHF.

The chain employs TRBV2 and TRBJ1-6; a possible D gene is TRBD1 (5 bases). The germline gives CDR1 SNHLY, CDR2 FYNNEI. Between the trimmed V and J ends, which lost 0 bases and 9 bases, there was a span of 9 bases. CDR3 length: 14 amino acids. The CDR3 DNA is TGTGCCAGCAGTGAAGCGCACAGGACTTCACCCCTCCACTTT. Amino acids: CASSEAHRTSPLHF.

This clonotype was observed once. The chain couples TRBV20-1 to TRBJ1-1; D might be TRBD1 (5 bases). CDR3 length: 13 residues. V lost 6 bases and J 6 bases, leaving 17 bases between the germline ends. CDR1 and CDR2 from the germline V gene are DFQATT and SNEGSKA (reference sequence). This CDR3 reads CSAGRGEDAEAFF. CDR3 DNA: TGCAGTGCGGGACGGGGGGAGGACGCTGAAGCTTTCTTT.

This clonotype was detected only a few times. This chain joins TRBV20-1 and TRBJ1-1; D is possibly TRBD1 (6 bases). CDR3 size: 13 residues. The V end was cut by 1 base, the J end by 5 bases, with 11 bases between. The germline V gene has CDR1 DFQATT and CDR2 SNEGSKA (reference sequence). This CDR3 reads CSARVYRETEAFF. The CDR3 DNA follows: TGCAGTGCTAGAGTTTACAGGGAAACTGAAGCTTTCTTT.

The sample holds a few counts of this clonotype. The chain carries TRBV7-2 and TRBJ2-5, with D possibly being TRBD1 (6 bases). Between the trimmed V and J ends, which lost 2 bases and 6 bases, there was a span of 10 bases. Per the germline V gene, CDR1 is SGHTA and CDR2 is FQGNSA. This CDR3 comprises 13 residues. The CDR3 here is CASSLTGRKTQYF. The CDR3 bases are TGTGCCAGCAGCTTAACAGGGCGGAAGACCCAGTACTTC.

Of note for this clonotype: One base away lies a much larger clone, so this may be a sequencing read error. The CDR3 loop is CASSLEAETQYF. The DNA for the CDR3 is TGCGCCAGCAGCTTGGAGGCGGAGACCCAGTACTTC. This chain joins TRBV5-1 and TRBJ2-5; D gene ambiguous. The CDR3 has 12 residues. CDR1 is SGHRS and CDR2 is YFSETQ in the germline V gene. Trimming took off 0 bases at V and 5 bases at J, with 5 bases between the two ends.

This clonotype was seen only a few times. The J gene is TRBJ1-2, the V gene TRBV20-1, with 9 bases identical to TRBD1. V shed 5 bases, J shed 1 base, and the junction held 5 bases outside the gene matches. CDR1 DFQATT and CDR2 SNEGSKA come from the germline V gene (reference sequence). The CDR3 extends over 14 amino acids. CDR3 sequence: CSALQGAFNYGYTF. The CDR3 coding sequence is TGCAGTGCTTTACAGGGGGCATTTAACTATGGCTACACCTTC.

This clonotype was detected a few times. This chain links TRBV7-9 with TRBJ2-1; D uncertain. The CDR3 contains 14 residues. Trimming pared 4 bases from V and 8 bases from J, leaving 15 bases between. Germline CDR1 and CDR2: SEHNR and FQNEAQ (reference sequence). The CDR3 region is CASSSAFSSDEQFF. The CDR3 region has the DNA TGTGCCAGCAGCTCCGCTTTCAGTTCCGATGAGCAGTTCTTC.

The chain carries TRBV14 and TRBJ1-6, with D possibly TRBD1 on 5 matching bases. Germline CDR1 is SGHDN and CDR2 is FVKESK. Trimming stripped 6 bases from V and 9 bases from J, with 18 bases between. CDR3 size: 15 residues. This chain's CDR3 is CASRLSREGSSPLHF. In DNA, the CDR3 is TGTGCCAGCAGACTCTCTAGAGAGGGGAGTTCACCCCTCCACTTT.

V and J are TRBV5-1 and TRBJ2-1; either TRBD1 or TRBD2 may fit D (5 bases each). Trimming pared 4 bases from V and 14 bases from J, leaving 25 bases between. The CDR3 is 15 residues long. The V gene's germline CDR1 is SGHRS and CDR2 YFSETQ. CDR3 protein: CASSPSGSRAPQEFF. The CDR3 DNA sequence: TGCGCCAGCAGCCCGTCAGGGAGCCGAGCCCCTCAGGAGTTCTTC.

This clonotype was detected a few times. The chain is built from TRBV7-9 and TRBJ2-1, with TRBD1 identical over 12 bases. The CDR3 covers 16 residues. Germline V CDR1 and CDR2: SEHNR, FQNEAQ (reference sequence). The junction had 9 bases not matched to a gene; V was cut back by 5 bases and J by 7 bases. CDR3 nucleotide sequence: TGTGCCAGCAGCGCCAGCCGGGACAGGGGGCGAAATGAGCAGTTCTTC. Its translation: CASSASRDRGRNEQFF. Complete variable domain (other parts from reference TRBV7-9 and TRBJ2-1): DTGVSQNPRHKITKRGQNVTFRCDPISEHNRLYWYRQTLGQGPEFLTYFQNEAQLEKSRLLSDRFSAERPKGSFSTLEIQRTEQGDSAMYLCASSASRDRGRNEQFFGPGTRLTVL.

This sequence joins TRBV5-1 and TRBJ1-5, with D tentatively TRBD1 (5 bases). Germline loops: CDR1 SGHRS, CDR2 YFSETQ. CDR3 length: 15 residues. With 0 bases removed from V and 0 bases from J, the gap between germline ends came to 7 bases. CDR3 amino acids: CASSLGDGSNQPQHF. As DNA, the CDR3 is TGCGCCAGCAGCTTGGGGGACGGTAGCAATCAGCCCCAGCATTTT.

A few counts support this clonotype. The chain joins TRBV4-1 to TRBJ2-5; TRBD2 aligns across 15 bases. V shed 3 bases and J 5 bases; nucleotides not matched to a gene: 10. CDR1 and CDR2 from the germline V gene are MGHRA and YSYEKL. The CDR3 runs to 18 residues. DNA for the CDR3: TGCGCCAGCAGCCACCCTCCCCGGACTAGCGGGAGGGGGGAGACCCAGTACTTC. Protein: CASSHPPRTSGRGETQYF.

The CDR3 sequence: CASRSGQGPQETQYF. The CDR3 DNA reads TGTGCCAGCCGATCGGGACAGGGCCCTCAAGAGACCCAGTACTTC. This chain connects TRBV6-2 or TRBV6-3 to TRBJ2-5; 9 bases fit TRBD1. Per germline, CDR1 MNHEY and CDR2 SVGEGT. Unmatched junction bases numbered 9, after V lost 8 bases and J lost 2 bases. The CDR3 consists of 15 residues.

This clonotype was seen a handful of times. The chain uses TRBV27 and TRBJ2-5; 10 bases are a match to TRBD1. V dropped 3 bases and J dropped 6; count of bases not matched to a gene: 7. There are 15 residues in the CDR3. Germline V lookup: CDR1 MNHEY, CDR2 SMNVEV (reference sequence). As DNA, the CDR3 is TGTGCCAGCAGTTTCGAGACAGGGGGCGCGAAGACCCAGTACTTC. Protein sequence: CASSFETGGAKTQYF.

CDR3 amino acids: CASSRGRPNYGYTF. CDR3 sequence (DNA): TGTGCCAGCAGCCGGGGACGTCCAAACTATGGCTACACCTTC. The rearrangement joins TRBV28 to TRBJ1-2; possibly TRBD1 for D (5 bases). Germline V gives CDR1 MDHEN, CDR2 SYDVKM. This CDR3 has 14 amino acids. The V gene lost 6 bases and the J gene lost 2 bases, with 13 bases spanning the gap.

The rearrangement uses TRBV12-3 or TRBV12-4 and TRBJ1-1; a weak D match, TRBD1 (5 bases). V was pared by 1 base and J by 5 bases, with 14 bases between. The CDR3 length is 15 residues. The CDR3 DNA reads TGTGCCAGCAGTTTAGGGCCGGGAGGGGAGACTGAAGCTTTCTTT. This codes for CASSLGPGGETEAFF.

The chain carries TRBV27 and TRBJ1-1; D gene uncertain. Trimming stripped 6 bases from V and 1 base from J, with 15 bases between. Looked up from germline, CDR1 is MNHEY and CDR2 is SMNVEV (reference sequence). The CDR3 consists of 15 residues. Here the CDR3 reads CASSPMALQNTEAFF. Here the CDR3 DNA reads TGTGCCAGCAGCCCAATGGCACTTCAGAACACTGAAGCTTTCTTT.

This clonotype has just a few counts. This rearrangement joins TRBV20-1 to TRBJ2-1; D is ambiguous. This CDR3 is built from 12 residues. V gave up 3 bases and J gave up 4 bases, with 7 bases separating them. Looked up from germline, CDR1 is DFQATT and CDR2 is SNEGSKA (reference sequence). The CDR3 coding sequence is TGCAGTGCTAGCTGGGCTTACAATGAGCAGTTCTTC. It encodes CSASWAYNEQFF.

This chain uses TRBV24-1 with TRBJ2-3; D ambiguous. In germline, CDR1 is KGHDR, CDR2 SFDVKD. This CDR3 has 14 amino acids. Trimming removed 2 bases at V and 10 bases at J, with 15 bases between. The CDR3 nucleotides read TGTGCCACCAGTGATTACTCCTTCGAGGATGCGCAGTATTTT. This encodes CATSDYSFEDAQYF.

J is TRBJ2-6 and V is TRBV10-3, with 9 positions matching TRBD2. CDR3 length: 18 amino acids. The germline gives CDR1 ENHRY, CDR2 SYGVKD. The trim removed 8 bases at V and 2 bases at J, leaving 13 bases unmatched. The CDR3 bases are TGTGCCATCGGACGACATGAAGCGGGAGGAGCTGGGGCCAACGTCCTGACTTTC. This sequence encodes CAIGRHEAGGAGANVLTF.

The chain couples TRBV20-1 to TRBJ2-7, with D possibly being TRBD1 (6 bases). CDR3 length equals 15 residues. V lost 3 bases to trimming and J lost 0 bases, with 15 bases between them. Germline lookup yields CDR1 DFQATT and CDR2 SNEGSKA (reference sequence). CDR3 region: CSASLKEDSSYEQYV. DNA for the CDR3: TGCAGTGCTAGTCTTAAAGAGGACAGCTCCTACGAGCAGTACGTC.

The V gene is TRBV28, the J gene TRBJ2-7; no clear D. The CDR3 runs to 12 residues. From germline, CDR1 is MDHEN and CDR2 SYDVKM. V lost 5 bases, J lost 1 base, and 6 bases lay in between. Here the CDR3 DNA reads TGTGCCAGCAGTCAACAGTCCTACGAGCAGTACTTC. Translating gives CASSQQSYEQYF.

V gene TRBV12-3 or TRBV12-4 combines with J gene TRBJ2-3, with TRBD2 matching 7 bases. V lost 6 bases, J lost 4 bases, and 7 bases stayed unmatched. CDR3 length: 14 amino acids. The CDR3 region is CASRRTGGADTQYF. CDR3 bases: TGTGCCAGCAGGCGGACGGGAGGTGCAGATACGCAGTATTTT.

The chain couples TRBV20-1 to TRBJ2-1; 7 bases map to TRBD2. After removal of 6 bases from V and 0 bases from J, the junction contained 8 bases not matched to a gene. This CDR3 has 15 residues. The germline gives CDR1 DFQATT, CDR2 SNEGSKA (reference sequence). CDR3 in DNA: TGCAGTGCCAACCCCCGCGGGAGCTCCTACAATGAGCAGTTCTTC. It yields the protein CSANPRGSSYNEQFF.

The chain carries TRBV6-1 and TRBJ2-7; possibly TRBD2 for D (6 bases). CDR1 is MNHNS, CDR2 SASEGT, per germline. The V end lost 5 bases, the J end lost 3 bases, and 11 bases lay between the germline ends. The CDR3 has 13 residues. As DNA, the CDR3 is TGTGCCAGCAGTCGGACTAAACTCTACGAGCAGTACGTC. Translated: CASSRTKLYEQYV.